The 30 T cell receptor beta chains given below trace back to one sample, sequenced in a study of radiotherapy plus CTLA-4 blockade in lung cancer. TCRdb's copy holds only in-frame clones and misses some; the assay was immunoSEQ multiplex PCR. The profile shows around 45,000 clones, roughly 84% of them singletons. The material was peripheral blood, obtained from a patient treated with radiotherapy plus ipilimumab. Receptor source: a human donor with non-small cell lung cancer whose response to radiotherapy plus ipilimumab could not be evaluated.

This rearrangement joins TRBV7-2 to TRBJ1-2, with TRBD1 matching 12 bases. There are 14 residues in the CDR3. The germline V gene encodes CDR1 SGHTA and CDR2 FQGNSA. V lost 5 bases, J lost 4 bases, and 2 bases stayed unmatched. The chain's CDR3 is CASSGTGGGYGYTF. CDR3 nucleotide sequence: TGTGCCAGCAGCGGGACAGGGGGCGGCTATGGCTACACCTTC.

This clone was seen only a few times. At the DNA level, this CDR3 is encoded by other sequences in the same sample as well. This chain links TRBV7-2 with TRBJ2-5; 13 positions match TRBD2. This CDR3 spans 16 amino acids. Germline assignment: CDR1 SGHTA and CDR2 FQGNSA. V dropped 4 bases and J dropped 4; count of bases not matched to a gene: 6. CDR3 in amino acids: CASSSGLAGARETQYF. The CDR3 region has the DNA TGTGCCAGCAGCTCCGGACTAGCGGGGGCGCGAGAGACCCAGTACTTC.

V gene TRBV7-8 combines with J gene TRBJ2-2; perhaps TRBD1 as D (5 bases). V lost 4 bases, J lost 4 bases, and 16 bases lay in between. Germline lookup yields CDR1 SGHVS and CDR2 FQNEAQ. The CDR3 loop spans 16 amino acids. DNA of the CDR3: TGTGCCAGCAGCTCCAGGACACGTAGAGGCACCGGGGAGCTGTTTTTT. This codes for CASSSRTRRGTGELFF.

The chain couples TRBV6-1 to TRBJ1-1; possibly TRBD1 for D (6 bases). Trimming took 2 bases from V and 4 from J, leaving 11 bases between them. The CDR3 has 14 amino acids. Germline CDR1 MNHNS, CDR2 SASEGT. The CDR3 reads CASSEWGGLTEAFF. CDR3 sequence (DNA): TGTGCCAGCAGTGAATGGGGGGGGCTCACTGAAGCTTTCTTT.

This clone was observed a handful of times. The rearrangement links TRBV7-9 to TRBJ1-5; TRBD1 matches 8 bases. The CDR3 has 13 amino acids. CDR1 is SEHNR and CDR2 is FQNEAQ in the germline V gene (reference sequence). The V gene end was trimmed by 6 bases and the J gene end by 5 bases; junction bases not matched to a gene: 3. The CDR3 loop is CASSLQGDQPQHF. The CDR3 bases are TGTGCCAGCAGTTTACAGGGGGATCAGCCCCAGCATTTT. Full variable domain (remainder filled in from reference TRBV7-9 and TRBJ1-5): DTGVSQNPRHKITKRGQNVTFRCDPISEHNRLYWYRQTLGQGPEFLTYFQNEAQLEKSRLLSDRFSAERPKGSFSTLEIQRTEQGDSAMYLCASSLQGDQPQHFGDGTRLSIL.

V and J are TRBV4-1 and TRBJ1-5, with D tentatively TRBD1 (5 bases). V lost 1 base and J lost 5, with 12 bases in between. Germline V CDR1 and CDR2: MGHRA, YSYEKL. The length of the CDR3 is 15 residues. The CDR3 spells CASSQVGQGDQPQHF. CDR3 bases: TGCGCCAGCAGCCAAGTCGGGCAGGGTGATCAGCCCCAGCATTTT.

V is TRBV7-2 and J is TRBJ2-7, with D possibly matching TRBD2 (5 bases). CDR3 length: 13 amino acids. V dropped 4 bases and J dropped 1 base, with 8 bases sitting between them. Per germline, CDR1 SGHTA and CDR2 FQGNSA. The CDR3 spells CASSYGESYEQYF. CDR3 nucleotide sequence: TGTGCCAGCAGCTATGGGGAGTCCTACGAGCAGTACTTC.

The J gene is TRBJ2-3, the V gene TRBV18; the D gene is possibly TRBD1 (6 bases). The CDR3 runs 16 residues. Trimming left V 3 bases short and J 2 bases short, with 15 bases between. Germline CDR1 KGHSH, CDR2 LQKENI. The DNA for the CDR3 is TGTGCCAGCTCACCTGGGCAGGGACAAATCACAGATACGCAGTATTTT. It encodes CASSPGQGQITDTQYF. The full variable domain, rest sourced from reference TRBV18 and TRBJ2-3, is NAGVMQNPRHLVRRRGQEARLRCSPMKGHSHVYWYRQLPEEGLKFMVYLQKENIIDESGMPKERFSAEFPKEGPSILRIQQVVRGDSAAYFCASSPGQGQITDTQYFGPGTRLTVL.

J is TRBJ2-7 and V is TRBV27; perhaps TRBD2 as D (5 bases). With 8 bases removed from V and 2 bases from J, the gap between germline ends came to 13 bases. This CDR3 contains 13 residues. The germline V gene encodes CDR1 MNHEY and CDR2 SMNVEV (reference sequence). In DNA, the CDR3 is TGTGCCAGCGGGGTTATGGGAGCCTACGAGCAGTACTTC. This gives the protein CASGVMGAYEQYF.

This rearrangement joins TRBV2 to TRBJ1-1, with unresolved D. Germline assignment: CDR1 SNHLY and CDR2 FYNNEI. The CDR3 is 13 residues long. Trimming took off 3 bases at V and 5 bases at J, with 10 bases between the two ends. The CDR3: CASSEGPGTEAFF. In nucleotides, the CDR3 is TGTGCCAGCAGTGAGGGCCCGGGGACTGAAGCTTTCTTT.

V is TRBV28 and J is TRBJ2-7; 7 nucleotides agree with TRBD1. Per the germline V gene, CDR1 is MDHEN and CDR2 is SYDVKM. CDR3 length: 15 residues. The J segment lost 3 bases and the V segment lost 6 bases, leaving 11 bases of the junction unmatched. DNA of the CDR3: TGTGCCAGCAGCCTACTACCGGGACAGAGCTACGAGCAGTACTTC. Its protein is CASSLLPGQSYEQYF.

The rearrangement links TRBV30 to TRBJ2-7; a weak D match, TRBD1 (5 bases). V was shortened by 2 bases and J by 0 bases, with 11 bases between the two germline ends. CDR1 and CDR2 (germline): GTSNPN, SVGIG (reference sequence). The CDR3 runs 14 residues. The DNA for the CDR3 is TGTGCCTGGAGTAGGAACAGGAACTCCTACGAGCAGTACTTC. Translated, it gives CAWSRNRNSYEQYF.

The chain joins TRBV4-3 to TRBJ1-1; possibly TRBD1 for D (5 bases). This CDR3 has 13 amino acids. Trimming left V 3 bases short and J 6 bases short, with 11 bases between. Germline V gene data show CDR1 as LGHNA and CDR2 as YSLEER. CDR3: CASSQRDHSEAFF. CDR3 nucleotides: TGCGCCAGCAGCCAGCGGGACCACTCTGAAGCTTTCTTT.

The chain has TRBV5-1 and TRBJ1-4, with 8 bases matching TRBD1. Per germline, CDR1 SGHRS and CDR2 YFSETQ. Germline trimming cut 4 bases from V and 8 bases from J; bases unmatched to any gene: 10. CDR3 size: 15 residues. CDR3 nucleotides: TGCGCCAGCAGCGGCGGACAGGGAGCTATAGAAAAACTGTTTTTT. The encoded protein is CASSGGQGAIEKLFF. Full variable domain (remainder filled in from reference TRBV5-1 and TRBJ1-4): KAGVTQTPRYLIKTRGQQVTLSCSPISGHRSVSWYQQTPGQGLQFLFEYFSETQRNKGNFPGRFSGRQFSNSRSEMNVSTLELGDSALYLCASSGGQGAIEKLFFGSGTQLSVL.

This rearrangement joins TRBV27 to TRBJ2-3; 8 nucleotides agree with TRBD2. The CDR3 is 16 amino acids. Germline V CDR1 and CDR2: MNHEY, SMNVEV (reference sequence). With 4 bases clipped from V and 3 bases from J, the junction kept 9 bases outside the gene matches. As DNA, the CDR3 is TGTGCCAGCAGTTCTCAGGCGGGGGGTCCGACAGATACGCAGTATTTT. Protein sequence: CASSSQAGGPTDTQYF.

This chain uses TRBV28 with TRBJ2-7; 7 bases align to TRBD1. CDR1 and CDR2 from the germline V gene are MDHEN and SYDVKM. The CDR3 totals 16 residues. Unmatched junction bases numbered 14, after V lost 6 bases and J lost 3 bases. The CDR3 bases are TGTGCCAGCAGCTTCTCGCTGGGACAGCCAAACTACGAGCAGTACTTC. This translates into CASSFSLGQPNYEQYF. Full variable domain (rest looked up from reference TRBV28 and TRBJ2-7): DVKVTQSSRYLVKRTGEKVFLECVQDMDHENMFWYRQDPGLGLRLIYFSYDVKMKEKGDIPEGYSVSREKKERFSLILESASTNQTSMYLCASSFSLGQPNYEQYFGPGTRLTVT.

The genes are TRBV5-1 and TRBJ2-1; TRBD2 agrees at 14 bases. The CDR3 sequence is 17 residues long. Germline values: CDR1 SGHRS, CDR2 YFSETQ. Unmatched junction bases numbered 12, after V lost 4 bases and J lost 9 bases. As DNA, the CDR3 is TGCGCCAGCAGCAGAACTCCGACTAGCGGGAGGGCCGGTGAGCAGTTCTTC. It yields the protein CASSRTPTSGRAGEQFF. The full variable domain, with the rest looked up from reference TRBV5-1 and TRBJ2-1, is KAGVTQTPRYLIKTRGQQVTLSCSPISGHRSVSWYQQTPGQGLQFLFEYFSETQRNKGNFPGRFSGRQFSNSRSEMNVSTLELGDSALYLCASSRTPTSGRAGEQFFGPGTRLTVL.

This CDR3 is CASSLRGLAGVVSEQFF. The CDR3 nucleotides are TGTGCCAGCAGCTTAAGGGGACTAGCGGGAGTGGTCAGTGAGCAGTTCTTC. The chain carries TRBV7-8 and TRBJ2-1; TRBD2 agrees at 14 bases. J lost 9 bases, V lost 2 bases, and 9 bases had no gene match. This CDR3 comprises 17 residues. Germline lookup yields CDR1 SGHVS and CDR2 FQNEAQ.

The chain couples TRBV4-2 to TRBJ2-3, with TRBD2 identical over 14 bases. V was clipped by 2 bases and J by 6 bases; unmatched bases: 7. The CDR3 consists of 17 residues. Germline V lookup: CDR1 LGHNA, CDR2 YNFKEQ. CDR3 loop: CASSQQTSGRAGDTQYF. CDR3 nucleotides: TGTGCCAGCAGCCAACAGACTAGCGGGAGGGCGGGCGATACGCAGTATTTT.

This chain's CDR3 is CSAGLGTGNYGYTF. The CDR3 bases are TGCAGCGCCGGACTGGGGACAGGGAACTATGGCTACACCTTC. The chain uses TRBV29-1 and TRBJ1-2; TRBD1 matches 9 bases. CDR1 and CDR2 from the germline V gene are SQVTM and ANQGSEA. This CDR3 has 14 amino acids. V was clipped by 7 bases and J by 2 bases; unmatched bases: 8.

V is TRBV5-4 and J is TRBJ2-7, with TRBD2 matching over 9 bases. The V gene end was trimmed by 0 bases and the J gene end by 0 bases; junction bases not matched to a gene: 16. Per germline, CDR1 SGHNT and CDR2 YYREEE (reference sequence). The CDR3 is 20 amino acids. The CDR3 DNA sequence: TGTGCCAGCAGCTTGGGGGCGGGGCGGGGGGGTCCACTTAGCTCCTACGAGCAGTACTTC. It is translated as CASSLGAGRGGPLSSYEQYF.

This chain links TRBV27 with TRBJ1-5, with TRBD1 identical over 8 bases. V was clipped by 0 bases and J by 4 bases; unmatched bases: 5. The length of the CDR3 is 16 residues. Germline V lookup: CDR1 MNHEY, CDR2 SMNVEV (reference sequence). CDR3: CASSLSPGGWNQPQHF. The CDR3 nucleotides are TGTGCCAGCAGTTTATCTCCAGGGGGCTGGAATCAGCCCCAGCATTTT.

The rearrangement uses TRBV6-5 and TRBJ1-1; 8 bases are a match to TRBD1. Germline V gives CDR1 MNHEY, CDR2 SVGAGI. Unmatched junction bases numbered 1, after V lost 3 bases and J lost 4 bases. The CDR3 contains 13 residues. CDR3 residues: CASSYTGGTEAFF. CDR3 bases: TGTGCCAGCAGTTATACAGGGGGCACTGAAGCTTTCTTT.

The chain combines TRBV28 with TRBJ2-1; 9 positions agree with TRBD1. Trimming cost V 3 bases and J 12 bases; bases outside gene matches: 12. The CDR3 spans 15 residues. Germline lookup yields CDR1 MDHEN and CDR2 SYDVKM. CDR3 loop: CASSLGTGLPPGQFF. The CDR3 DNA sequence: TGTGCCAGCAGTTTGGGGACAGGGCTCCCGCCGGGGCAGTTCTTC.

This CDR3 is CASSYRQSSPLHF. The CDR3 region has the DNA TGTGCCAGCAGTTATCGACAGAGTTCACCCCTCCACTTT. This chain joins TRBV6-5 and TRBJ1-6; a possible D gene is TRBD1 (5 bases). Trimming took off 3 bases at V and 9 bases at J, with 9 bases between the two ends. The CDR3 has 13 residues. Germline CDR1 MNHEY, CDR2 SVGAGI.

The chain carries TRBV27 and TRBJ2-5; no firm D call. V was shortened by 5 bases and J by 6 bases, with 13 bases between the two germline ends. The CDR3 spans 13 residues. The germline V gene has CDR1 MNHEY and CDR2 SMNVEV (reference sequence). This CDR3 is CASSRRDTKTQYF. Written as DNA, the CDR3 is TGTGCCAGCAGTCGCCGCGACACGAAGACCCAGTACTTC.

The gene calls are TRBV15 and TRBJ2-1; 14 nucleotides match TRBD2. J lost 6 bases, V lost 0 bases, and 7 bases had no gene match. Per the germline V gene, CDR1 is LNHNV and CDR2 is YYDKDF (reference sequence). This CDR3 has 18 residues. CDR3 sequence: CATSRDECGTSGSNEQFF. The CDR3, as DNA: TGTGCCACCAGCAGAGATGAGTGTGGGACTAGCGGGAGCAATGAGCAGTTCTTC.

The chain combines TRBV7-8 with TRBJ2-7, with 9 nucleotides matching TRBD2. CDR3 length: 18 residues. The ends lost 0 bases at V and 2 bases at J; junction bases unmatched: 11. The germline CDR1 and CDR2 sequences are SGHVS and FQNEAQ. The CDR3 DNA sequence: TGTGCCAGCAGCTTAGCGACGGCCGGGACTAGCACCGCCTACGAGCAGTACTTC. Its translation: CASSLATAGTSTAYEQYF.

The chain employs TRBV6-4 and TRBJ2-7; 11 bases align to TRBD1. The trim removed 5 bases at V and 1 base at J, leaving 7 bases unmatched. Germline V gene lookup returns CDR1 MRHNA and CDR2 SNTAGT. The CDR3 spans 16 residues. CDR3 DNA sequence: TGTGCCAGCAGTCCTTCGGGACAGGGGGAATCCTACGAGCAGTACTTC. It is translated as CASSPSGQGESYEQYF.

CDR3 DNA: TGTGCCAGCAGCTTAGGGGAGTTTAGCGGGGAGCTGTTTTTT. Its translation is CASSLGEFSGELFF. The rearrangement joins TRBV7-2 to TRBJ2-2; a possible D gene is TRBD2 (5 bases). V was pared by 1 base and J by 7 bases, with 10 bases between. Germline V gene lookup returns CDR1 SGHTA and CDR2 FQGNSA. The CDR3 sequence is 14 residues long.